This T cell receptor (beta chain) was sequenced for a study of blood T cell repertoires in COVID-19. Study as a whole: The origin of the acute and convalescent COVID-19 samples was the United States, Italy and Spain. PBMCs, B-cell-depleted T cells, or T cells provided the cDNA or gDNA that made up the material.

This table comes from immunoSEQ multiplex PCR, and its TCRdb copy is limited to in-frame clones, with some not included. The sample shows around 35,000 clones, approximately 90% of them seen only once. The CDR3 is 14 amino acids. V was pared by 5 bases and J by 2 bases, with 10 bases between. The germline V gene has CDR1 SNHLY and CDR2 FYNNEI. The chain combines TRBV2 with TRBJ1-5; tentative D call: TRBD1 (5 bases). This TCR came from a man in his sixties with active COVID-19. The sample was peripheral blood. The CDR3 coding sequence is TGTGCCAGCAGTTATGACAGCGGCAATCAGCCCCAGCATTTT. This codes for CASSYDSGNQPQHF.